Below are 12 T cell receptor beta chains sequenced from a single sample in a study of T cells in localized non-small cell lung cancer. Here immunoSEQ multiplex PCR was the method, and the copy in TCRdb shows in-frame clones only, minus some. The repertoire includes fewer than 90,000 clones, around 80% of them detected once, and 15% to 20% sits in the top ten. Sequencing was performed on PBMCs, taken before any cancer treatment. These receptors were obtained from a man aged 35 to 70 with stage II squamous cell lung carcinoma.

The J gene is TRBJ1-5, the V gene TRBV27; D ambiguous. The germline V and J ends were trimmed by 2 bases and 8 bases, with 10 bases remaining between them. Germline values: CDR1 MNHEY, CDR2 SMNVEV (reference sequence). This CDR3 comprises 13 residues. CDR3 DNA sequence: TGTGCCAGCAGTTTAGTCGACGGGGAGCCCCAGCATTTT. As protein: CASSLVDGEPQHF.

The gene calls are TRBV9 and TRBJ2-1, with D maybe TRBD1 (6 bases). The CDR3 is made up of 15 amino acids. Deletions cut 0 bases from V and 9 bases from J, with 16 bases between. Germline V gene sequence: CDR1 SGDLS, CDR2 YYNGEE. CDR3 region: CASSVEALGRGEQFF. As DNA, the CDR3 is TGTGCCAGCAGCGTAGAAGCCTTGGGCAGGGGTGAGCAGTTCTTC.

This clone was seen more than once but under ten times. V and J are TRBV27 and TRBJ1-2, with D uncertain. This CDR3 spans 15 amino acids. Looked up from germline, CDR1 is MNHEY and CDR2 is SMNVEV (reference sequence). The ends were cut back, 5 bases at V and 6 bases at J, with 19 bases in the middle. CDR3 bases: TGTGCCAGCAGTACCATTTCTGCCCTTCGGGATGGCTACACCTTC. This encodes CASSTISALRDGYTF.

V usage is TRBV9 and J usage is TRBJ1-1, with TRBD1 identical over 7 bases. The CDR3 length is 15 residues. J was trimmed by 4 bases and V by 0 bases; bases with no gene match: 6. Germline V gene sequence: CDR1 SGDLS, CDR2 YYNGEE. CDR3 sequence: CASSVGAGGGTEAFF. The CDR3 coding sequence is TGTGCCAGCAGCGTAGGAGCAGGGGGAGGCACTGAAGCTTTCTTT.

The chain employs TRBV6-1 and TRBJ2-7; D not certain. Germline V gene lookup returns CDR1 MNHNS and CDR2 SASEGT. The CDR3 is made up of 15 amino acids. The ends were cut back, 2 bases at V and 5 bases at J, with 16 bases in the middle. The CDR3 nucleotides read TGTGCCAGCAGTGAAAGTGTGGCCTCCCCGGACGAGCAGTACTTC. Protein sequence: CASSESVASPDEQYF.

V gene TRBV28 combines with J gene TRBJ2-7; D is undetermined. Germline lookup yields CDR1 MDHEN and CDR2 SYDVKM. The CDR3 loop spans 13 amino acids. V dropped 5 bases and J dropped 2 bases, with 10 bases sitting between them. The CDR3 sequence is CASSPPPAYEQYF. In DNA, the CDR3 is TGTGCCAGCAGTCCCCCGCCTGCCTACGAGCAGTACTTC.

This sequence joins TRBV6-6 and TRBJ2-5, with D perhaps matching TRBD1 (5 bases). The V and J ends lost 0 bases and 5 bases respectively, with 10 bases between them. The CDR3 is 14 amino acids. The V gene's germline CDR1 is MNHNY and CDR2 SVGAGI (reference sequence). In DNA, the CDR3 is TGTGCCAGCAGTTACTCCACTAACAGGGAGACCCAGTACTTC. This gives the protein CASSYSTNRETQYF.

This clone was observed a few times. One end of the junction fails to match germline, which may point to a read error. CDR3 residues: CASSPFNGARIF. DNA of the CDR3: TGCGCCAGCAGCCCCTTTAACGGGGCCCGCATTTTC. The rearrangement links TRBV4-1 to TRBJ2-7; either TRBD1 or TRBD2 may fit D (5 bases each). The CDR3 totals 12 residues. Germline V gene data show CDR1 as MGHRA and CDR2 as YSYEKL.

The chain combines TRBV7-3 with TRBJ2-7, with 8 bases lining up with TRBD1. The V gene's germline CDR1 is SGHTA and CDR2 FQGTGA. The CDR3 sequence is 15 residues long. J lost 1 base, V lost 3 bases, and 5 bases had no gene match. This CDR3 is CASSFGQGSSYEQYF. For the CDR3, the DNA is TGTGCCAGCAGCTTTGGACAGGGTAGTTCCTACGAGCAGTACTTC. Supplemented by reference TRBV7-3 and TRBJ2-7, the full variable domain reads GAGVSQTPSNKVTEKGKYVELRCDPISGHTALYWYRQSLGQGPEFLIYFQGTGAADDSGLPNDRFFAVRPEGSVSTLKIQRTERGDSAVYLCASSFGQGSSYEQYFGPGTRLTVT.

The CDR3 loop is CASRLDTGELFF. The CDR3 nucleotides are TGTGCAAGTCGCTTGGACACCGGGGAGCTGTTTTTT. The J gene is TRBJ2-2, the V gene TRBV12-2. TRBV12-2 is a documented pseudogene. This CDR3 contains 12 residues.

The CDR3 coding sequence is TGTGCCAGCAGCGGCGGAGCTAATGAAAAACTGTTTTTT. Its protein product is CASSGGANEKLFF. The chain is built from TRBV6-6 and TRBJ1-4; no firm D call. The CDR3 sequence is 13 residues long. Germline V lookup: CDR1 MNHNY, CDR2 SVGAGI (reference sequence). Between the trimmed V and J ends, which lost 6 bases and 3 bases, there was a span of 8 bases.

This clone was counted once. V gene TRBV7-9 combines with J gene TRBJ1-2, with unresolved D. From germline, CDR1 is SEHNR and CDR2 FQNEAQ (reference sequence). CDR3 length: 13 residues. Trimming took off 9 bases at V and 3 bases at J, with 14 bases between the two ends. The DNA of the CDR3 is TGTGCCAGTGGTCCGATTGAGGACTATGGCTACACCTTC. Amino acid sequence: CASGPIEDYGYTF.